This T cell receptor (beta chain) was recorded in a study of CD8+ T cells in alopecia areata. Findings and caveats of the study: Researchers reported that TCR sharing among patients proved less clear than in mice, possibly HLA-linked. Higher clonality than in normal scalp was seen in lesional scalp, especially alopecia totalis/universalis. Sequences from scalp samples also cover resident alphabeta T cells of normal skin.

RNA was extracted and reverse transcribed into cDNA as the sequencing template. TCRdb's copy holds only in-frame clones and misses some; the assay was immunoSEQ multiplex PCR. This table has 100,000 to 150,000 clones, less than 50% appearing once. Turning to this clone: The antigen is not known.

CD4+ and CD8+ T cells were sorted from PBMCs. The V and J ends lost 1 base and 5 bases respectively, with 3 bases between them. This CDR3 has 11 residues. The V gene's germline CDR1 is PRHDT and CDR2 FYEKMQ (reference sequence). The receptor was isolated from a human donor with alopecia areata. The rearrangement uses TRBV13 and TRBJ2-7; no firm D call. Sequencing input: NKG2D-low CD8+ T cells sorted from blood. CDR3 sequence: CASSLANEQYF. CDR3 bases: TGTGCCAGCAGCTTAGCCAACGAGCAGTACTTC.